The TCR beta chain described here comes from a study of T cells after yellow fever vaccination. Study context: The fractions with low cell numbers were processed using SMART-Seq v4 Ultra Low Input. Whole-study results and caveats: Primary-vaccination clones mostly resurfaced post-booster (nearly 97% CD4, 85% to 90% CD8).

Only a few counts were recorded for this clonotype. Template-switching 5'RACE yielded the TCR cDNA; a universal primer site and UMIs were added in the process. TCRdb redid the calling of the 5' RACE reads with MiXCR, one entry per CDR3 protein. The table has 75,000 to 100,000 distinct CDR3 sequences, roughly 8.2% seen once. The V end lost 4 bases, the J end lost 1 base, and 11 bases lay between the germline ends. This CDR3 has 14 amino acids. The germline V gene has CDR1 LNHDA and CDR2 SQIVND (reference sequence). Here the sequenced sample was CD8+ T cells not binding an NS4B(214-222) dextramer, sorted from PBMCs, taken roughly 15 days after the first yellow fever vaccination. This receptor was identified in a man between 18 and 35 years old who received the YFV17D yellow fever vaccine. The rearrangement uses TRBV19 and TRBJ2-7; possible D gene TRBD2, 5 bases. The CDR3 loop is CASSTYGESYEQYF. CDR3 bases: TGTGCCAGTAGTACGTACGGGGAATCCTACGAGCAGTACTTC.